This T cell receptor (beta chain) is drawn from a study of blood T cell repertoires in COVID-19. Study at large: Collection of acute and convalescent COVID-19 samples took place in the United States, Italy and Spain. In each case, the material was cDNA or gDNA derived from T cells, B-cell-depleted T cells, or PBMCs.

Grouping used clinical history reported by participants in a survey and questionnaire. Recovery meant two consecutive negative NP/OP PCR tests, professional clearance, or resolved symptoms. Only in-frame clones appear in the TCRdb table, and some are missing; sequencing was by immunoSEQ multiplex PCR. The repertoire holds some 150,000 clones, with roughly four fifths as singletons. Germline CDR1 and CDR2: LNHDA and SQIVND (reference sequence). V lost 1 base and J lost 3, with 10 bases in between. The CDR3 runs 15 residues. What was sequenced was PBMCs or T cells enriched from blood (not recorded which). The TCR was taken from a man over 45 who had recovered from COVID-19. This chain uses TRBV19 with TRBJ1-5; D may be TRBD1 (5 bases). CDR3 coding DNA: TGTGCCAGTAGTATAGCGGGGGGATTCAATCAGCCCCAGCATTTT. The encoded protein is CASSIAGGFNQPQHF.